What follows are 8 T cell receptor beta chains derived from one specimen sequenced in a study of blood T cell repertoires in COVID-19 (dated by TCRdb to about 2020). Libraries came from the immunoSEQ multiplex PCR assay. Here the immuneACCESS table is served through TCRdb, limited to in-frame sequences with V and J called. Missing clones are a known gap in these copies; in checked studies unresolved V genes cover under half, and the rest lacks a known reason. In all, the sample holds 150,000 or so clones, and around 85% of those were seen once. Approximately 8% of the sample rests with the top ten. The specimen was peripheral blood. Receptors were obtained from an older woman with COVID-19, enrolled during active disease.

V usage is TRBV30 and J usage is TRBJ2-3; TRBD2 matches 8 bases. The CDR3 is 17 amino acids. Trimming took 3 bases from V and 3 from J; bases not matched to a gene: 14. Germline assignment: CDR1 GTSNPN and CDR2 SVGIG (reference sequence). In nucleotides, the CDR3 is TGTGCCTGGAGCGGGGGGGATAGCGCGACCTTTACAGATACGCAGTATTTT. Amino acid sequence: CAWSGGDSATFTDTQYF.

The chain links TRBV9 to TRBJ2-4, with 7 positions matching TRBD1. This CDR3 contains 16 residues. From germline, CDR1 is SGDLS and CDR2 YYNGEE. Losses at the gene ends were 0 bases for V and 0 bases for J; bases not matched to a gene: 3. CDR3 sequence: CASSVGDSLAKNIQYF. CDR3 DNA: TGTGCCAGCAGCGTAGGGGACAGTCTAGCCAAAAACATTCAGTACTTC. Supplemented by reference TRBV9 and TRBJ2-4, the full variable domain reads DSGVTQTPKHLITATGQRVTLRCSPRSGDLSVYWYQQSLDQGLQFLIQYYNGEERAKGNILERFSAQQFPDLHSELNLSSLELGDSALYFCASSVGDSLAKNIQYFGAGTRLSVL.

This clone was recorded only once. The chain combines TRBV24-1 with TRBJ1-5; 11 nucleotides match TRBD1. The CDR3 has 15 amino acids. Trimming took 7 bases from V and 5 from J; bases not matched to a gene: 6. Per the germline V gene, CDR1 is KGHDR and CDR2 is SFDVKD. The CDR3 DNA sequence: TGTGCCACCAGATGGGACAGGGGGTTCCATCAGCCCCAGCATTTT. It specifies CATRWDRGFHQPQHF.

The genes are TRBV9 and TRBJ2-7, with D perhaps matching TRBD1 (5 bases). Germline CDR1 and CDR2: SGDLS and YYNGEE. This CDR3 is 14 amino acids long. The germline V and J ends were trimmed by 1 base and 0 bases, with 8 bases remaining between them. Here the CDR3 DNA reads TGTGCCAGCAGCGTACAGGACACCTCCTACGAGCAGTACTTC. It encodes CASSVQDTSYEQYF.

This chain uses TRBV18 with TRBJ2-7; D is unresolved. The germline V and J ends were trimmed by 3 bases and 5 bases, with 8 bases remaining between them. The CDR3 has 12 amino acids. Germline V gives CDR1 KGHSH, CDR2 LQKENI. CDR3 bases: TGTGCCAGCTCACCCAAGGAGCACGAGCAGTACTTC. The encoded protein is CASSPKEHEQYF.

The CDR3 protein is CASSTPSGGAYNEQFF. The CDR3 DNA reads TGTGCCAGTAGTACCCCTAGCGGGGGAGCTTACAATGAGCAGTTCTTC. The chain carries TRBV19 and TRBJ2-1; 10 bases are a match to TRBD2. This CDR3 is built from 16 residues. The ends lost 4 bases at V and 4 bases at J; junction bases unmatched: 7. CDR1 is LNHDA, CDR2 SQIVND, per germline (reference sequence).

The chain joins TRBV7-9 to TRBJ1-2, with a tentative D call TRBD1 (6 bases). The CDR3 is made up of 12 amino acids. Germline lookup yields CDR1 SEHNR and CDR2 FQNEAQ (reference sequence). Between the trimmed V and J ends, which lost 5 bases and 8 bases, there was a span of 12 bases. The CDR3 is CASSLSGGGYTF. In DNA, the CDR3 is TGTGCCAGCAGCCTAAGCGGGGGCGGCTACACCTTC.

V gene TRBV6-2 or TRBV6-3 combines with J gene TRBJ1-1; D may be TRBD1 (5 bases). The CDR3 covers 15 residues. Germline V gene sequence: CDR1 MNHEY, CDR2 SVGEGT. The germline V and J ends were trimmed by 2 bases and 6 bases, with 16 bases remaining between them. This CDR3 reads CASSYHQGLFAEAFF. The CDR3, as DNA: TGTGCCAGCAGTTACCACCAGGGTCTATTTGCTGAAGCTTTCTTT.